A selection of T cell receptor beta chains follows, all from one sample in a study of human T cells and chemical hapten exposure. One entry per CDR3 protein, called by TCRdb with MiXCR from the RACE reads. Here the sample spans over 85,000 distinct CDR3 sequences, approximately 8.6% being singletons. The specimen was whole blood, collected in connection with sensitization to the hapten diphenylcyclopropenone (DPC). Receptor source: a middle-aged woman with alopecia areata. Some clones in this sample may be carry-over from other donors' samples. The CDR3 runs from the conserved cysteine through the conserved F or W. D genes are given only for firm matches. Expanded clones are given a class, and other clones once, few, many or no size at all.

d_gene | j_gene | v_gene | abundance | CDR3aa | CDR3nt
- | TRBJ1-3 | TRBV28 | few | CASRKSSGNTIYF | TGTGCCAGCCGAAAGAGCTCTGGAAACACCATATATTTT
- | TRBJ1-2 | TRBV6-5 | - | CASSKGQHGYTF | TGTGCCAGCAGCAAGGGGCAGCATGGCTACACCTTC
TRBD2 | TRBJ2-1 | TRBV7-2 | many | CASSLASKSLRLAGYNEQFF | TGTGCCAGCAGCTTAGCTTCTAAGTCCCTCCGACTAGCGGGATACAATGAGCAGTTCTTC
- | TRBJ2-5 | TRBV3-1 | many | CASSPWDGETQYF | TGTGCCAGCAGCCCGTGGGACGGGGAGACCCAGTACTTC
TRBD1 | TRBJ2-7 | TRBV5-1 | - | CASRGQGKYEQYF | TGCGCCAGCAGGGGACAGGGAAAGTACGAGCAGTACTTC
- | TRBJ2-3 | TRBV29-1 | many | CSVDPFFGGTDTQYF | TGCAGCGTTGATCCCTTCTTCGGCGGCACAGATACGCAGTATTTT
- | TRBJ2-7 | TRBV12-3/TRBV12-4 | many | CASSRIGSYEQYF | TGTGCCAGCAGCCGTATAGGGTCCTACGAGCAGTACTTC
TRBD1 | TRBJ1-5 | TRBV20-1 | - | CSALRQGRQPQHF | TGCAGTGCTCTAAGACAGGGGCGGCAGCCCCAGCATTTT
TRBD1 | TRBJ2-7 | TRBV18 | many | CASSPAGTGGNEQYF | TGTGCCAGCTCCCCGGCCGGGACAGGGGGCAACGAGCAGTACTTC
- | TRBJ2-2 | TRBV5-1 | few | CASSLELANTGELFF | TGCGCCAGCAGCTTGGAACTAGCGAACACCGGGGAGCTGTTTTTT
- | TRBJ2-7 | TRBV29-1 | many | CSVEDLAGEQYF | TGCAGCGTTGAAGATTTGGCGGGGGAGCAGTACTTC
- | TRBJ2-7 | TRBV4-3 | - | CASSQEFTSSYEQYF | TGCGCCAGCAGCCAAGAATTTACTTCGTCCTACGAGCAGTACTTC
- | TRBJ2-1 | TRBV5-1 | many | CASSSYQRNEQFF | TGCGCCAGCAGCTCTTATCAAAGGAATGAGCAGTTCTTC